This TCR beta chain was profiled in a study of blood T cell repertoires in COVID-19. Looking at the study overall: The analysed material was cDNA or gDNA that came from T cells, B-cell-depleted T cells, or PBMCs.

The length of the CDR3 is 15 residues. The trim removed 5 bases at V and 8 bases at J, leaving 10 bases unmatched. Germline V gives CDR1 LNHDA, CDR2 SQIVND (reference sequence). This table comes from immunoSEQ multiplex PCR, and its TCRdb copy is limited to in-frame clones, with some not included. The sample has 180,000 or so clones, 84% seen once. Sequenced material: peripheral blood. This sequence joins TRBV19 and TRBJ1-3; the match to TRBD1 covers 9 bases. This clonotype was sampled from a human donor with acute or convalescent COVID-19. The donor label of this sample is uncertain. The CDR3 sequence: CASSVGTGTGDTIYF. CDR3 nucleotide sequence: TGTGCCAGTAGTGTCGGGACAGGGACCGGAGACACCATATATTTT.